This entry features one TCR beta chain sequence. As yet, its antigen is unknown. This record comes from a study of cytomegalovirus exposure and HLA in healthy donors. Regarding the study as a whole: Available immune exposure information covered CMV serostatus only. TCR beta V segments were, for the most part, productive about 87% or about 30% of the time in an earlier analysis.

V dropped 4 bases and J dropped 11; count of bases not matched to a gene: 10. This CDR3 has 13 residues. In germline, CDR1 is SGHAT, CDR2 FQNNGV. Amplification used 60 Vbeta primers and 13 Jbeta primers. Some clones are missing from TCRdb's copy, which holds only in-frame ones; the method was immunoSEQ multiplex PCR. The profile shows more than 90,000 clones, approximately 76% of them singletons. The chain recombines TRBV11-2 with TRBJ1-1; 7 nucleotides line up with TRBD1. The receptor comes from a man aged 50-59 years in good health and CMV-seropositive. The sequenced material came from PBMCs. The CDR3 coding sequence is TGTGCCAGCAGCTATACAGGGGACCGAGGGGCTTTCTTT. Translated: CASSYTGDRGAFF. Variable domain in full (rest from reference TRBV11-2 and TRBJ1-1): EAGVAQSPRYKIIEKRQSVAFWCNPISGHATLYWYQQILGQGPKLLIQFQNNGVVDDSQLPKDRFSAERLKGVDSTLKIQPAKLEDSAVYLCASSYTGDRGAFFGQGTRLTVV.